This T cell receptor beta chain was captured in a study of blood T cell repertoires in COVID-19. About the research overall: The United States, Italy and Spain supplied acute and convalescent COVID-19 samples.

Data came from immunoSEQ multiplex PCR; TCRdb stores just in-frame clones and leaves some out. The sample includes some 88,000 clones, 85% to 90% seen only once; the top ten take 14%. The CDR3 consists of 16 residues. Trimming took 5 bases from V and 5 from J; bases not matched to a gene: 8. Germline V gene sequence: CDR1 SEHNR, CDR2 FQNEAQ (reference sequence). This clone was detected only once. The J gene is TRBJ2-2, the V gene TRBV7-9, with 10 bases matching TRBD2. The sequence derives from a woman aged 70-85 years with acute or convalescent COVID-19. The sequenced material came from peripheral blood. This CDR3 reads CASSHPSGRRTGELFF. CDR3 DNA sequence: TGTGCCAGCAGCCATCCTAGCGGGAGAAGGACCGGGGAGCTGTTTTTT.